This is a list of T cell receptor beta chains from one sample in a study of regulatory T cells in long-lasting Graves disease. Via MiXCR, TCRdb re-called the multiplex PCR reads, giving one row per CDR3 protein. The table has 400,000 to 650,000 distinct CDR3 sequences, 15% to 20% seen once. These records were also assigned to another study, of T cells in Graves' hyperthyroidism and ophthalmopathy.

The input for sequencing was peripheral blood mononuclear cells (PBMCs), taken at new diagnosis, from a patient treated with antithyroid drugs. These receptors were collected from a woman aged 35-65 years with Graves disease. Both conserved end residues are part of each CDR3. D genes are given only for firm matches. A row's size may be missing; if present it is once, few, many or a size class.

-	TRBJ2-7	TRBV20-1	-	CSARSWGSSYEQYF	TGCAGTGCTAGGTCTTGGGGCTCTTCCTACGAGCAGTACTTC
few	TRBJ1-5	TRBV2	-	CASSEAGGVGNQPQHF	TGTGCCAGCAGTGAAGCGGGCGGGGTTGGCAATCAGCCCCAGCATTTT
many	TRBJ2-5	TRBV28	TRBD1	CASRTGTGVETQYF	TGTGCCAGCAGAACCGGGACAGGGGTGGAGACCCAGTACTTC
many	TRBJ2-7	TRBV30	-	CAWTPPRDGRYEQYF	TGTGCCTGGACCCCCCCCCGGGACGGTCGCTACGAGCAGTACTTC
few	TRBJ2-3	TRBV27	-	CASSALQYDTQYF	TGTGCCAGCAGTGCCCTCCAGTACGATACGCAGTATTTT
-	TRBJ1-1	TRBV20-1	-	CSALTPDSNTEAFF	TGCAGTGCCCTGACTCCGGACAGCAACACTGAAGCTTTCTTT
many	TRBJ2-1	TRBV7-9	-	CASKKGGGQEEQFF	TGTGCCAGCAAAAAGGGTGGGGGGCAGGAGGAGCAGTTCTTC
-	TRBJ2-1	TRBV24-1	-	CATSATGSSEQFF	TGTGCCACCAGTGCCACAGGGTCGAGTGAGCAGTTCTTC
many	TRBJ2-7	TRBV6-1	-	CASSGSGYEQYF	TGTGCCAGCAGTGGATCGGGTTACGAGCAGTACTTC
many	TRBJ1-1	TRBV28	-	CASNPPGALGNTEAFF	TGTGCCAGCAACCCACCCGGGGCACTCGGGAACACTGAAGCTTTCTTT
-	TRBJ1-6	TRBV20-1	TRBD1	CSASGGNSYNSPLHF	TGCAGTGCTTCAGGGGGAAACTCCTATAATTCACCCCTCCACTTT
few	TRBJ1-5	TRBV5-8	-	CASSPEEEQPQHF	TGTGCCAGCAGCCCCGAGGAGGAACAGCCCCAGCATTTT
many	TRBJ1-1	TRBV28	TRBD1	CASTHGQGNSEAFF	TGTGCCAGCACCCACGGACAGGGGAACAGTGAAGCTTTCTTT
once	TRBJ2-1	TRBV7-6	TRBD2	CASSLAPGGSYNEQFF	TGTGCCAGCAGCTTAGCCCCGGGGGGTTCCTACAATGAGCAGTTCTTC
-	TRBJ2-1	TRBV5-1	-	CASSLVGWLSSYNEQFF	TGCGCCAGCAGCCTGGTGGGGTGGCTAAGCTCCTACAATGAGCAGTTCTTC
many	TRBJ1-2	TRBV2	-	CASSARQSYGYTF	TGTGCCAGCAGTGCCCGACAGAGCTATGGCTACACCTTC
-	TRBJ1-6	TRBV6-5	TRBD1	CASSYYSGWDRVASPLHF	TGTGCCAGCAGTTACTACTCTGGTTGGGACAGGGTCGCTTCACCCCTCCACTTT
few	TRBJ1-2	TRBV7-2	-	CASSLMTGFYGYTF	TGTGCCAGCAGCTTAATGACAGGCTTCTATGGCTACACCTTC
-	TRBJ1-1	TRBV6-1	-	CASRGWTEAFF	TGTGCCAGCAGAGGGTGGACTGAAGCTTTCTTT
many	TRBJ2-7	TRBV13	-	CASSPSSESYEQYF	TGTGCCAGCAGCCCTTCTAGCGAGTCCTACGAGCAGTACTTC
few	TRBJ2-5	TRBV14	TRBD2	CASSQGLAGIETQYF	TGTGCCAGCAGCCAAGGCCTAGCGGGGATCGAGACCCAGTACTTC
many	TRBJ2-3	TRBV5-1	TRBD1	CASSGQVTDTQYF	TGCGCCAGCAGCGGACAGGTCACAGATACGCAGTATTTT
-	TRBJ1-3	TRBV30	-	CACQGSGNTIYF	TGTGCCTGCCAGGGGTCTGGAAACACCATATATTTT
many	TRBJ2-5	TRBV6-2/TRBV6-3	-	CASSSRGGQETQYF	TGTGCCAGCAGTTCACGTGGGGGGCAAGAGACCCAGTACTTC
many	TRBJ2-1	TRBV30	TRBD2	CAWSVGLAGPNEQFF	TGTGCCTGGAGTGTAGGGCTAGCGGGGCCGAATGAGCAGTTCTTC
-	TRBJ2-1	TRBV7-2	TRBD1	CASSLGQGWYNEQFF	TGTGCCAGCAGCCTCGGACAGGGATGGTACAATGAGCAGTTCTTC
many	TRBJ2-1	TRBV12-3/TRBV12-4	TRBD1	CASSFWGTEHNEQFF	TGTGCCAGCAGTTTTTGGGGGACAGAACACAATGAGCAGTTCTTC
few	TRBJ1-2	TRBV28	-	CASSILLGDGYTF	TGTGCCAGCAGCATCCTATTAGGGGATGGCTACACCTTC
-	TRBJ2-7	TRBV5-1	-	CASSLSLAHYEQYF	TGCGCCAGCAGCTTGAGCCTCGCCCACTACGAGCAGTACTTC
many	TRBJ2-5	TRBV12-3/TRBV12-4	-	CASSLALLEETQYF	TGTGCCAGCAGTTTGGCACTCCTGGAAGAGACCCAGTACTTC
few	TRBJ1-2	TRBV24-1	-	CATSDPGASGYGYTF	TGTGCCACCAGTGACCCCGGGGCCTCGGGCTATGGCTACACCTTC
few	TRBJ1-1	TRBV5-8	-	CASSGFDGTEAFF	TGTGCCAGCAGCGGATTTGATGGCACTGAAGCTTTCTTT
many	TRBJ2-7	TRBV18	TRBD1	CASSRQGTYEQYF	TGTGCCAGCTCGAGACAGGGTACCTACGAGCAGTACTTC
-	TRBJ2-5	TRBV7-6	-	CASSSRYDRFQETQYF	TGTGCCAGCAGCTCCCGGTACGACAGATTCCAAGAGACCCAGTACTTC
-	TRBJ2-7	TRBV9	TRBD1	CASSPRGLNSYEQYF	TGTGCCAGCAGCCCGAGGGGGCTCAACTCCTACGAGCAGTACTTC
few	TRBJ2-7	TRBV7-9	-	CASSRANEQYF	TGTGCCAGCAGCCGGGCCAACGAGCAGTACTTC
many	TRBJ2-3	TRBV12-3/TRBV12-4	-	CASSLGIRTDTQYF	TGTGCCAGCAGTTTGGGAATCCGCACAGATACGCAGTATTTT
-	TRBJ2-3	TRBV20-1	-	CSASTTDTQYF	TGCAGTGCCTCGACAACAGATACGCAGTATTTT
-	TRBJ1-2	TRBV19	-	CASSISGRAGYTF	TGTGCCAGTAGTATATCCGGAAGAGCTGGCTACACCTTC
many	TRBJ2-5	TRBV6-1	-	CASSDSPGVGTQYF	TGTGCCAGCAGTGACAGCCCCGGGGTGGGGACCCAGTACTTC
few	TRBJ2-7	TRBV6-5	-	CASSYSGAAGSSEQYF	TGTGCCAGCAGTTACTCTGGGGCAGCGGGCTCTTCCGAGCAGTACTTC
many	TRBJ2-7	TRBV11-2	TRBD1	CASSKDRANGEQYF	TGTGCCAGCAGCAAGGACAGGGCTAATGGCGAGCAGTACTTC
many	TRBJ1-2	TRBV27	-	CASRTGGNYGYTF	TGTGCCAGCAGAACGGGGGGAAACTATGGCTACACCTTC
few	TRBJ1-2	TRBV5-1	TRBD1	CASRDPDRAGGYTF	TGCGCCAGCAGAGACCCGGACAGGGCAGGGGGCTACACCTTC
many	TRBJ2-3	TRBV28	-	CASSLPFRADRDTQYF	TGTGCCAGCAGTTTACCGTTTAGGGCAGACCGAGATACGCAGTATTTT
-	TRBJ2-1	TRBV6-1	-	CASRAWGADEQFF	TGTGCCAGCAGGGCCTGGGGGGCTGATGAGCAGTTCTTC
-	TRBJ1-1	TRBV20-1	-	CSARVQLNTEAFF	TGCAGTGCTAGAGTACAGTTGAACACTGAAGCTTTCTTT
-	TRBJ2-7	TRBV20-1	TRBD1	CSARADRGNEQYF	TGCAGTGCTAGAGCGGACAGGGGGAACGAGCAGTACTTC
many	TRBJ2-6	TRBV15	-	CATSSGRGGANVLTF	TGTGCCACCAGCAGCGGGCGGGGTGGGGCCAACGTCCTGACTTTC
many	TRBJ1-2	TRBV2	-	CASSYGQINYGYTF	TGTGCCAGCAGTTATGGACAGATTAACTATGGCTACACCTTC
-	TRBJ2-3	TRBV5-1	-	CAGSLAADTQYF	TGCGCCGGCAGCTTGGCCGCCGATACGCAGTATTTT